This TCR beta chain was observed in a study of blood T cells in healthy people across ages. Study-wide results and limits: The study found TCR beta diversity correlated strongly with naive T cell percentage. More naive CD4+ cells and higher diversity were found in long-lived than in aged donors. TCR beta diversity, measured per million T cells, fell in a roughly linear way with age. No conclusive comparison of naive versus antigen-experienced cells was possible with unsorted PBMCs.

It was with a sample-barcoded 5' primer and a J-beta primer mix that a second PCR of about 7 to 12 cycles was run. TCRdb redid the calling of the 5' RACE reads with MiXCR, one entry per CDR3 protein. This table has 1.5 million to 1.9 million distinct CDR3 sequences, roughly two fifths appearing once. This clonotype was found many times. Its antigen is unknown. CDR3 length: 14 amino acids. V was clipped by 5 bases and J by 4 bases; unmatched bases: 5. The rearrangement links TRBV12-3 or TRBV12-4 to TRBJ2-7, with 10 bases that match TRBD2. This sequence originates from a woman aged 18 to 35 in good health. What was sequenced was blood. CDR3 coding DNA: TGTGCCAGCAGTGCTAGCGGGAGAGAATACGAGCAGTACTTC. Encoded protein: CASSASGREYEQYF.